This T cell receptor (beta chain) is from a study of cytomegalovirus exposure and HLA in healthy donors. 13 Jbeta primers and 60 Vbeta primers were used for the PCR. Generated by immunoSEQ multiplex PCR, the TCRdb table keeps only in-frame clones and is missing some. This sample has roughly 250,000 clones; just under 85% occur once, and the top ten carry 2%. Study conclusions and caveats: In a later analysis, at a false discovery rate of 0.05, under 20,000 TCR beta sequences were associated with HLA alleles. In all likelihood, a cluster of highly shared sequence variants was a sequencing artifact. A later analysis appeared to link common viral pathogens to several of the most significant clusters.

About this clone itself: The target antigen is unknown.

The CDR3 has 15 residues. The germline V gene encodes CDR1 SGHTA and CDR2 FQGTGA. V gave up 5 bases and J gave up 2 bases; unmatched junction bases: 6. V is TRBV7-3 and J is TRBJ2-1, with 7 bases lining up with TRBD2. The sequenced material came from PBMCs. This clonotype was sampled from a woman aged 40-49 years in good health and CMV-seropositive. The CDR3: CASSPLGGPYNEQFF. CDR3 DNA: TGTGCCAGCAGCCCCCTGGGAGGGCCCTACAATGAGCAGTTCTTC.